Here is one T cell receptor (beta chain) with its context. These data are taken from a study of shared T cell receptors in the human thymus. The table came from immunoSEQ multiplex PCR; TCRdb's copy has only in-frame clones and leaves some out. The table lists some 760,000 clones, over 75% of them singletons. After removal of 3 bases from V and 6 bases from J, the junction contained 13 bases not matched to a gene. CDR3 length equals 18 residues. CDR1 and CDR2 from the germline V gene are KGHSH and LQKENI. These data are also associated with another study on human thymus T cells. From that study: Thymus tissue for the work was resected from patients undergoing corrective heart surgery.

The chain links TRBV18 to TRBJ2-1; 11 bases match TRBD2. The clonotype originates from a girl in the first two years of life with a congenital heart defect. The sample consisted of thymocytes. CDR3: CASSPGLAGGPRPNEQFF. The DNA of the CDR3 is TGTGCCAGCTCACCGGGGCTAGCGGGGGGACCGCGCCCCAATGAGCAGTTCTTC.